This is a list of T cell receptor beta chains from one sample in a study of beta chain features in type 1 diabetes. The assay was immunoSEQ multiplex PCR, and TCRdb's table has in-frame clones only and misses some. The table includes more than 350,000 clones, more than 9.5% detected once. Sample: naive CD4+ T cells from blood. Receptors were obtained from a woman aged 18-29 years in good health. The CDR3 runs from the conserved cysteine through the conserved F or W. The D gene is left open where the match is weak.

D gene: NA
V gene: TRBV7-2
J gene: TRBJ2-5
CDR3 protein: CASGTYVQETQYF

D gene: TRBD2
V gene: TRBV25-1
J gene: TRBJ2-2
CDR3 protein: CASRPPSGNTGELFF

D gene: TRBD1
V gene: TRBV29-1
J gene: TRBJ1-1
CDR3 protein: CSVEGLGQGRTEAFF

D gene: TRBD1
V gene: TRBV7-2
J gene: TRBJ2-3
CDR3 protein: CASNQQGAIPDTQYF

D gene: NA
V gene: TRBV29-1
J gene: TRBJ1-4
CDR3 protein: CSVDAGMLFF

D gene: NA
V gene: TRBV27
J gene: TRBJ2-3
CDR3 protein: CASSSWGSTDTQYF

D gene: TRBD2
V gene: TRBV6-6
J gene: TRBJ2-4
CDR3 protein: CATMGGTETKNIQYF

D gene: NA
V gene: TRBV5-1
J gene: TRBJ2-3
CDR3 protein: CASSLEVETDTQYF

D gene: TRBD1
V gene: TRBV5-1
J gene: TRBJ2-5
CDR3 protein: CASSFGTGEETQYF

D gene: NA
V gene: TRBV28
J gene: TRBJ2-3
CDR3 protein: CASAFYGTDTQYF

D gene: TRBD2
V gene: TRBV7-8
J gene: TRBJ2-3
CDR3 protein: CASSASGTFTDTQYF

D gene: NA
V gene: TRBV15
J gene: TRBJ2-1
CDR3 protein: CATSRVRVNEQFF

D gene: NA
V gene: TRBV18
J gene: TRBJ1-5
CDR3 protein: CASSPGSNSNQPQHF

D gene: NA
V gene: TRBV18
J gene: TRBJ2-5
CDR3 protein: CASSPVTRRETQYF

D gene: TRBD1
V gene: TRBV7-9
J gene: TRBJ1-1
CDR3 protein: CASSPPGQETEAFF

D gene: TRBD2
V gene: TRBV6-5
J gene: TRBJ2-1
CDR3 protein: CASSLAGVPYNEQFF

D gene: NA
V gene: TRBV18
J gene: TRBJ2-7
CDR3 protein: CASSPGTGSAYEQYF

D gene: NA
V gene: TRBV2
J gene: TRBJ2-1
CDR3 protein: CASSDVYNEQFF

D gene: NA
V gene: TRBV6-5
J gene: TRBJ2-6
CDR3 protein: CASSLRTLQANVLTF

D gene: TRBD2
V gene: TRBV4-3
J gene: TRBJ2-7
CDR3 protein: CASSQAASGNYEQYF

D gene: TRBD1
V gene: TRBV19
J gene: TRBJ2-3
CDR3 protein: CASSTGAWGTDTQYF

D gene: TRBD2
V gene: TRBV27
J gene: TRBJ2-2
CDR3 protein: CASSLGLRRELFF

D gene: NA
V gene: TRBV9
J gene: TRBJ1-2
CDR3 protein: CASSARGRTKYGYTF

D gene: NA
V gene: TRBV19
J gene: TRBJ1-5
CDR3 protein: CASSAFGTIFANQPQHF